This T cell receptor (beta chain) was documented in a study of T cell repertoires in cytomegalovirus infection. Whole-study results and caveats: The ex vivo response showed dominance by HLA-C-restricted CMV-specific TCR beta clonotypes.

The CDR3 spans 14 residues. Germline V lookup: CDR1 MNHEY, CDR2 SMNVEV (reference sequence). V gave up 6 bases and J gave up 5 bases, with 16 bases separating them. MiXCR, applied by TCRdb to the reads, yields one record per CDR3 protein. The sample holds approximately 630,000 distinct CDR3 sequences, 20% to 25% seen once. This clonotype was found many times. The target antigen is unknown. The source is a human donor in good health (CMV status not recorded). Some clones in this sample may be carry-over from other donors' samples. The rearrangement joins TRBV27 to TRBJ1-1, with TRBD1 as a possible D gene (5 bases). The sample was CD8+ T cells from PBMCs. CDR3 loop: CASSLWGVDTEAFF. CDR3 bases: TGTGCCAGCAGCCTTTGGGGGGTGGATACTGAAGCTTTCTTT.